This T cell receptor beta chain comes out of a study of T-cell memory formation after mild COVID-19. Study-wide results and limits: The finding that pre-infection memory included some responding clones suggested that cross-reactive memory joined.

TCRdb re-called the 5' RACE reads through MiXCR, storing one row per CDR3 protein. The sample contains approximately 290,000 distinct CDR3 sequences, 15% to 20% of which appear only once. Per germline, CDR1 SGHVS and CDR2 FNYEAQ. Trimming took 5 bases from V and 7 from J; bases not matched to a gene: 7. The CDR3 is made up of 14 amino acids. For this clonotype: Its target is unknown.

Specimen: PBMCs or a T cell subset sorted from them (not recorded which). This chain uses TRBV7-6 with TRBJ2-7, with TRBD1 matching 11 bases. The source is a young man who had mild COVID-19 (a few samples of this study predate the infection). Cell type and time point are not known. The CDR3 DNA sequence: TGTGCCAGCAGCCCCTCAGGGGACAGGGGGGAGCAGTACTTC. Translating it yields CASSPSGDRGEQYF.